The 16 T cell receptor beta chains in this list originate from one sample, sequenced in a study of CD8 T cells in cerebrospinal fluid in Alzheimer's disease. TCRdb reprocessed the 10x single-cell sequencing reads and reports one entry per CDR3 protein, with no DNA. The sample data list about 360 distinct CDR3 sequences. Sequenced: cerebrospinal fluid. The receptor set was obtained from a human donor with mild cognitive impairment.

This clonotype is identified as medium-sized from frequency. V and J are TRBV5-4 and TRBJ2-1; TCRdb gives TRBD2 as the D gene, but with no DNA this cannot be confirmed. Germline CDR1 reads SGHNT; CDR2 reads YYREEE (reference sequence). The CDR3 contains 15 residues. CDR3 sequence reads: CASSFGLAGANEQFF.

This clonotype shows up as medium-sized by frequency. The chain employs TRBV27 and TRBJ2-3; TCRdb's assignment of TRBD2 cannot be checked, as there is no DNA. Germline CDR1 MNHEY, CDR2 SMNVEV (reference sequence). CDR3 size: 17 residues. CDR3 sequence reads: CASSSWSPGGGKDTQYF.

Judged by frequency, this clonotype is large (0.1 to 1%). This chain connects TRBV7-2 to TRBJ1-5; TCRdb reports TRBD1, a call that lacks DNA to check it against. Germline CDR1 is SGHTA and CDR2 is FQGNSA. This CDR3 comprises 15 residues. The chain's CDR3 is CASSFTGGASQPQHF.

This clonotype counts as large by frequency. The chain joins TRBV28 to TRBJ1-5; TCRdb's D gene call, TRBD1, goes unchecked for lack of DNA. This CDR3 is 16 amino acids long. From germline, CDR1 is MDHEN and CDR2 SYDVKM. The CDR3 sequence is CASSPSTGMGNQPQHF.

This clonotype ranks as large (0.1 to 1%) in terms of frequency. The chain has TRBV20-1 and TRBJ2-3; TCRdb returns TRBD1, unconfirmable since there is no DNA. CDR3 length: 15 amino acids. CDR1 is DFQATT, CDR2 SNEGSKA, per germline (reference sequence). The CDR3 region is CSAPPGTGNSDTQYF.

This clonotype is large by frequency. The V and J genes are TRBV7-7 and TRBJ2-1; as DNA is missing, the TRBD2 call by TCRdb cannot be tested. Germline CDR1 and CDR2: SSHAT and FNYEAQ (reference sequence). The CDR3 totals 18 residues. CDR3: CASSLAEPGLYPDNEQFF. Combining the CDR3 with reference TRBV7-7 and TRBJ2-1 gives the whole variable domain GAGVSQSPRYKVTKRGQDVTLRCDPISSHATLYWYQQALGQGPEFLTYFNYEAQPDKSGLPSDRFSAERPEGSISTLTIQRTEQRDSAMYRCASSLAEPGLYPDNEQFFGPGTRLTVL.

This sequence joins TRBV7-9 and TRBJ2-7; the D call of TRBD1 rests on TCRdb alone, since no DNA is present to check it. CDR1 is SEHNR, CDR2 FQNEAQ, per germline (reference sequence). The CDR3 runs 13 residues. CDR3 sequence reads: CASSLERGDEQYF.

Frequency places this clonotype as large (0.1 to 1%). The chain carries TRBV19 and TRBJ1-2; as DNA is missing, the TRBD1 call by TCRdb cannot be tested. From germline, CDR1 is LNHDA and CDR2 SQIVND (reference sequence). The CDR3 spans 15 residues. The CDR3 loop reads CASSTTGGARGGYTF. The full variable domain, its missing parts supplied by reference TRBV19 and TRBJ1-2, is DGGITQSPKYLFRKEGQNVTLSCEQNLNHDAMYWYRQDPGQGLRLIYYSQIVNDFQKGDIAEGYSVSREKKESFPLTVTSAQKNPTAFYLCASSTTGGARGGYTFGSGTRLTVV.

Frequency places this clonotype as large (0.1 to 1%). This rearrangement joins TRBV6-6 to TRBJ1-4. The V gene's germline CDR1 is MNHNY and CDR2 SVGAGI (reference sequence). There are 16 residues in the CDR3. The CDR3 sequence is CASTPRRESANEKLFF.

This clonotype is identified as large from frequency. The chain recombines TRBV11-1 with TRBJ1-4. The CDR3 spans 12 residues. Germline-derived CDR1 and CDR2 are SGHAT and FQDESV (reference sequence). CDR3 in amino acids: CASSSAEEKLFF. The whole variable domain, filled in from reference TRBV11-1 and TRBJ1-4, reads EAEVAQSPRYKITEKSQAVAFWCDPISGHATLYWYRQILGQGPELLVQFQDESVVDDSQLPKDRFSAERLKGVDSTLKIQPAELGDSAMYLCASSSAEEKLFFGSGTQLSVL.

This clonotype counts as hyperexpanded (1% or more) by frequency. CDR3 sequence reads: CASSVVKGSGLSGANVLTF. The rearrangement uses TRBV9 and TRBJ2-6; as DNA is missing, the TRBD2 call by TCRdb cannot be tested. The germline V gene has CDR1 SGDLS and CDR2 YYNGEE. The CDR3 has 19 amino acids.

This clonotype is medium-sized by frequency. V and J are TRBV28 and TRBJ1-3. The germline V gene has CDR1 MDHEN and CDR2 SYDVKM. CDR3 size: 15 residues. CDR3 loop: CASSSRLISGNTIYF.

This clonotype ranks as large in terms of frequency. The V and J genes are TRBV6-5 and TRBJ2-1; the TCRdb call, TRBD1, lacks DNA for checking. Germline V gives CDR1 MNHEY, CDR2 SVGAGI. This CDR3 comprises 16 residues. The CDR3 is CASSLLTGGRPNEQFF.

This clonotype is labeled large (0.1 to 1%) based on frequency. The V and J genes are TRBV21-1 and TRBJ2-7; TCRdb calls TRBD2, which cannot be checked without DNA. TRBV21-1 is designated a pseudogene. The CDR3 covers 16 residues. The CDR3 protein is CASSTRAGGPSYEQYF.

This clonotype counts as medium-sized by frequency. The chain combines TRBV19 with TRBJ2-1. Germline CDR1 and CDR2: LNHDA and SQIVND (reference sequence). CDR3 length: 15 residues. The CDR3 reads CASRKDRSSYNEQFF.

This clonotype registers large (0.1 to 1%) by frequency. This sequence joins TRBV15 and TRBJ2-3; TCRdb picks TRBD1, but there is no DNA to check that call. There are 15 residues in the CDR3. Per germline, CDR1 LNHNV and CDR2 YYDKDF (reference sequence). CDR3 region: CATSRDGQGTDTQYF.